This TCR beta chain comes out of a study of T cells after yellow fever vaccination. Study information: With SMART-Seq v4 Ultra Low Input, the fractions containing low cell numbers were prepared. Findings and caveats of the study: Post-booster reappearance was seen for most primary-vaccination clones (about 96% CD4, about 88% CD8).

The CDR3 extends over 16 amino acids. The junction had 7 bases not matched to a gene; V was cut back by 0 bases and J by 3 bases. Germline values: CDR1 MGHRA, CDR2 YSYEKL. A process of 5'RACE template switching, which added a universal primer site and UMIs, was used to make TCR cDNA. TCRdb called the 5' RACE reads again in MiXCR, with one record for every CDR3 protein. Here the sample spans more than 300,000 distinct CDR3 sequences, around 4.5% being singletons. This clonotype came up many times. Its antigen is unidentified. The rearrangement links TRBV4-1 to TRBJ2-5; 7 bases fit TRBD2. Here the sequenced sample was PBMCs, taken 15 days after the yellow fever booster vaccination. The receptor comes from a man between 18 and 35 years old who received the YFV17D yellow fever vaccine. CDR3 protein: CASSQDPGGWEETQYF. The DNA of the CDR3 is TGCGCCAGCAGCCAAGACCCCGGGGGGTGGGAAGAGACCCAGTACTTC.